This T cell receptor beta chain emerged from a study of identical twins. Study-wide results and limits: Cord blood beta clonotypes that were abundant carried fewer insertions, and memory repertoires showed no such trend. Conclusions rested on cross-sectional statistics rather than following the same donors.

CDR1 and CDR2 (germline): LGHDT, YNNKEL (reference sequence). The CDR3 runs to 16 residues. J was trimmed by 7 bases and V by 0 bases; bases with no gene match: 7. Many counts were recorded for this clonotype. Its antigen is not known. Addition of a universal primer site occurred through template switching, and cDNA carried unique molecular identifiers. MiXCR was run by TCRdb on the 5' RACE reads, yielding one entry per CDR3 protein. The sample lists 250,000 to 350,000 distinct CDR3 sequences, around 8.8% occurring once. Each donor was a healthy Caucasian. Separately, the same data were catalogued under a study of yellow fever vaccine responses in identical twins.

The chain employs TRBV3-1 and TRBJ2-1; 9 bases are a match to TRBD2. This receptor was identified in a young woman in good health. Sequenced: memory (CD45RO+) T cells sorted from blood. The CDR3 region is CASSQDWREGQNEQFF. The CDR3 DNA reads as TGTGCCAGCAGCCAAGATTGGCGGGAGGGCCAAAATGAGCAGTTCTTC.